The sequence of this T cell receptor beta chain was determined in a study of cytotoxic CD8 clonotypes in ibrutinib-treated CLL. The CDR3 runs 14 residues. Germline V gene lookup returns CDR1 SGHTA and CDR2 FQGNSA. V was clipped by 1 base and J by 2 bases, with 8 bases between them. As for this clone: The antigen is not known.

Sequencing sought depths of 1 in 200,000 to 1 in 1 million T cells. Profiling relied on immunoSEQ multiplex PCR, and the TCRdb table lists in-frame clones only, not all of them. The table includes 110,000 to 150,000 clones, 77% detected once. Whole-study results and caveats: Clonality (at baseline) was higher than in age-matched healthy donors and tracked circulating CD8+ T-cell counts. Samples from sustained-remission and progressing patients were taken at different times.

This receptor was obtained from a human donor with chronic lymphocytic leukemia. Source: PBMCs, taken after 12 months of ibrutinib treatment. The V gene is TRBV7-2, the J gene TRBJ1-2; D remains unclear. CDR3 region: CASSLGFGNYGYTF. DNA of the CDR3: TGTGCCAGCAGCTTAGGATTCGGGAACTATGGCTACACCTTC.